What follows is one T cell receptor (beta chain) and its context. The record originates from a study of shared clonotypes between healthy human individuals. It was CD45RO-negative cells, positively selected for CCR7, that made up naive CD8 cells, with terminally differentiated effector memory CD45RA+ cells excluded. Profiled with immunoSEQ multiplex PCR; TCRdb holds only in-frame clones, not every one. The profile shows roughly 1,800,000 clones, approximately 95% of them singletons. Trimming removed 3 bases from V and 6 bases from J, with 11 bases in between. Germline V gives CDR1 LGHNA, CDR2 YSLEER. This CDR3 is 13 amino acids long.

This chain connects TRBV4-3 to TRBJ1-2; a weak D match, TRBD1 (6 bases). Source material: naive CD8+ T cells sorted from blood. The clonotype comes from a man aged 18-30 years in good health. The CDR3 is CASSHGGLDGYTF. The CDR3 nucleotides read TGCGCCAGCAGCCATGGGGGGCTTGATGGCTACACCTTC.